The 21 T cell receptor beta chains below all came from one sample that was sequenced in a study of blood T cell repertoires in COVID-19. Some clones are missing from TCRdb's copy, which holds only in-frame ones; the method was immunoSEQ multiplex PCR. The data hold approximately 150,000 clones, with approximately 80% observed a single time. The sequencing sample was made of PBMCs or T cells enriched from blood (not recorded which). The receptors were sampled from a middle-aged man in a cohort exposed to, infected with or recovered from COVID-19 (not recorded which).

The CDR3 DNA follows: TGTGCCAGCAGCGTAGGTCCCGGGAGAGAGACCCAGTACTTC. It is translated as CASSVGPGRETQYF. V is TRBV9 and J is TRBJ2-5; weak D call: TRBD2 (6 bases). Trimming removed 0 bases at V and 4 bases at J, with 10 bases between. This CDR3 region has 14 residues. Germline V gene lookup returns CDR1 SGDLS and CDR2 YYNGEE.

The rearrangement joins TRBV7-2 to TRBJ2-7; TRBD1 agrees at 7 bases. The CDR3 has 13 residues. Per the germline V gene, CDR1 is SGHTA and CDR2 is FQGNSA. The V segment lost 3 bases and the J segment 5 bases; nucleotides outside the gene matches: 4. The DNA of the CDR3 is TGTGCCAGCAGCTTGACAGGGCGGGACGAGCAGTACTTC. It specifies CASSLTGRDEQYF.

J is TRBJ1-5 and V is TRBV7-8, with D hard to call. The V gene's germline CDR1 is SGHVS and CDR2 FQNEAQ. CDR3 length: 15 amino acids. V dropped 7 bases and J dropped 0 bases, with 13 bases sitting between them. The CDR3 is CASMRENYSNQPQHF. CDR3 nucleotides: TGTGCCAGCATGAGGGAGAACTATAGCAATCAGCCCCAGCATTTT.

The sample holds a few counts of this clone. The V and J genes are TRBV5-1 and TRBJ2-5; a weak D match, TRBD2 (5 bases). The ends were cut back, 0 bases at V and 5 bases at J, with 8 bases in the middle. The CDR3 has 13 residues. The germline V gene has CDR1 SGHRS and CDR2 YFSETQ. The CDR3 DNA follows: TGCGCCAGCAGCTTGGACCCGGGGGAGACCCAGTACTTC. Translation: CASSLDPGETQYF.

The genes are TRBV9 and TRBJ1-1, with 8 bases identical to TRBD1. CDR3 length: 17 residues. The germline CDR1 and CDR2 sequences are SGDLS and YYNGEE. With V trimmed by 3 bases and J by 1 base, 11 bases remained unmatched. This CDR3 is CASSAFSGGAENTEAFF. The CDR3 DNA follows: TGTGCCAGCAGCGCTTTCTCAGGGGGCGCAGAGAACACTGAAGCTTTCTTT.

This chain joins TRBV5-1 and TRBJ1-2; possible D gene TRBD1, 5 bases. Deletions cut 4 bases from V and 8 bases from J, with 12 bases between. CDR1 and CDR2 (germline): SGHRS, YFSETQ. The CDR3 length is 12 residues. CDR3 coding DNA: TGCGCCAGCAGCCCGGGACTAAGGGGCTACACCTTC. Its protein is CASSPGLRGYTF.

The CDR3 here is CASSEVGGFRGQPQHF. The CDR3, as DNA: TGTGCCAGCAGTGAGGTCGGGGGGTTTCGGGGCCAGCCCCAGCATTTT. The rearrangement uses TRBV6-1 and TRBJ1-5, with a possible D match to TRBD1 (5 bases). Germline V gene data show CDR1 as MNHNS and CDR2 as SASEGT. The V and J ends lost 3 bases and 7 bases respectively, with 19 bases between them. This CDR3 has 16 amino acids.

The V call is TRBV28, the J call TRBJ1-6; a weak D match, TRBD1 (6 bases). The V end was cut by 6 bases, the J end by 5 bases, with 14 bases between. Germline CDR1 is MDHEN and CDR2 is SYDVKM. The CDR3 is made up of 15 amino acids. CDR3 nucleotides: TGTGCCAGCAGGGGGATGGGGGCGGATAATTCACCCCTCCACTTT. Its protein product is CASRGMGADNSPLHF.

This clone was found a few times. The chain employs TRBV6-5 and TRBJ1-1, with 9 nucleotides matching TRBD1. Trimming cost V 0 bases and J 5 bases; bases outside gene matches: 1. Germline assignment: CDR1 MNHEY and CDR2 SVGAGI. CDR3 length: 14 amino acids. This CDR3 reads CASSYSTGGTEAFF. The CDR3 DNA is TGTGCCAGCAGTTACTCGACAGGGGGGACTGAAGCTTTCTTT.

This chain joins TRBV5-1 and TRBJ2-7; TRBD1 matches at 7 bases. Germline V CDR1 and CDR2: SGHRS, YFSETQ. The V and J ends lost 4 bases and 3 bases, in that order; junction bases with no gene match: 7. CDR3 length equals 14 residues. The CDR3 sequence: CASSVWTGDYEQYF. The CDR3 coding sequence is TGCGCCAGCAGCGTGTGGACAGGAGACTACGAGCAGTACTTC.

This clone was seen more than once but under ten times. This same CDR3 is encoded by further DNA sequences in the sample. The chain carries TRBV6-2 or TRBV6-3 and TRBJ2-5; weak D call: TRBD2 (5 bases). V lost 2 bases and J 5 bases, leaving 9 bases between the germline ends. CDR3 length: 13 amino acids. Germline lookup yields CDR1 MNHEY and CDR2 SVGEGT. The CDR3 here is CASSYGGLETQYF. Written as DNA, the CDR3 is TGTGCCAGCAGTTACGGCGGGTTGGAGACCCAGTACTTC.

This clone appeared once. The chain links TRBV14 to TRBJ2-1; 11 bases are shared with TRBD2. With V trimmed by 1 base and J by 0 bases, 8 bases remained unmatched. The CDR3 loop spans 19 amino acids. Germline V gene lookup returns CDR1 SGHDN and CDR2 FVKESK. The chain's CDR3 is CASSQGGLAGLSSYNEQFF. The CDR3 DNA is TGTGCCAGCAGCCAAGGCGGACTAGCGGGTCTTAGCTCCTACAATGAGCAGTTCTTC. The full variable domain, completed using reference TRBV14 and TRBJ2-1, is EAGVTQFPSHSVIEKGQTVTLRCDPISGHDNLYWYRRVMGKEIKFLLHFVKESKQDESGMPNNRFLAERTGGTYSTLKVQPAELEDSGVYFCASSQGGLAGLSSYNEQFFGPGTRLTVL.

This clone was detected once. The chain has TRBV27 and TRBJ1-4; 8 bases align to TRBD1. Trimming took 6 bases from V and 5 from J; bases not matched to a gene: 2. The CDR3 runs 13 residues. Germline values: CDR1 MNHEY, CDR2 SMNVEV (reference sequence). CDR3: CASSRQGNEKLFF. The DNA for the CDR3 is TGTGCCAGCAGCCGACAGGGGAATGAAAAACTGTTTTTT.

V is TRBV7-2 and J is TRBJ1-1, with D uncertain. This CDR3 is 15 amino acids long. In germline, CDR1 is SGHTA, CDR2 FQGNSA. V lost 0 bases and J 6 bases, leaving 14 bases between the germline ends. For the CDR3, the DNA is TGTGCCAGCAGCTTAGCGCGGATAGCCTGGGCTGAAGCTTTCTTT. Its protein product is CASSLARIAWAEAFF.

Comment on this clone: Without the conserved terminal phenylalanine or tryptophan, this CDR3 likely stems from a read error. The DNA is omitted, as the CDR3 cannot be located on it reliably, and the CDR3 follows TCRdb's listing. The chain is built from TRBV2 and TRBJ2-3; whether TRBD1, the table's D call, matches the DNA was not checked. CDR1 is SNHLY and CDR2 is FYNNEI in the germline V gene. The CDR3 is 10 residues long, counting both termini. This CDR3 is CASRGPKVVL.

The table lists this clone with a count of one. The CDR3 bases are TGTGCCAGCAGCTTAGTCTCTACAGGGCCGAACACTGAAGCTTTCTTT. It is translated as CASSLVSTGPNTEAFF. The chain joins TRBV7-6 to TRBJ1-1; a weak D match, TRBD1 (6 bases). The V gene lost 1 base and the J gene lost 1 base, with 13 bases spanning the gap. CDR1 and CDR2 from the germline V gene are SGHVS and FNYEAQ. The CDR3 is 16 amino acids.

As DNA, the CDR3 is TGTGCCAGCAGTTACCAGGCTAGCGGGAGTGTAGAGACCCAGTACTTC. Translation gives CASSYQASGSVETQYF. V usage is TRBV6-5 and J usage is TRBJ2-5, with TRBD2 matching 10 bases. The CDR3 runs to 16 residues. The trim removed 2 bases at V and 4 bases at J, leaving 7 bases unmatched. CDR1 is MNHEY, CDR2 SVGAGI, per germline.

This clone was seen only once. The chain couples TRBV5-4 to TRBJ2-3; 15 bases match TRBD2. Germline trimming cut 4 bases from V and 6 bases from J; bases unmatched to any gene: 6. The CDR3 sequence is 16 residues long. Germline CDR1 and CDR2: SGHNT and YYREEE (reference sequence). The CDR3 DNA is TGTGCCAGCAGCCACGGACTAGCGGGAGGGGGGGATACGCAGTATTTT. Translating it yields CASSHGLAGGGDTQYF.

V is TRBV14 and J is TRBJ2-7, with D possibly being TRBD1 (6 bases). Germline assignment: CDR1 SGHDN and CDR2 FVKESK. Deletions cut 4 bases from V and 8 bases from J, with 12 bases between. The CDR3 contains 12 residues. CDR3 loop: CASSLGQGKQYF. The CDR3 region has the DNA TGTGCCAGCAGCCTCGGGCAGGGGAAGCAGTACTTC. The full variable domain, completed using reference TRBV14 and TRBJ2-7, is EAGVTQFPSHSVIEKGQTVTLRCDPISGHDNLYWYRRVMGKEIKFLLHFVKESKQDESGMPNNRFLAERTGGTYSTLKVQPAELEDSGVYFCASSLGQGKQYFGPGTRLTVT.

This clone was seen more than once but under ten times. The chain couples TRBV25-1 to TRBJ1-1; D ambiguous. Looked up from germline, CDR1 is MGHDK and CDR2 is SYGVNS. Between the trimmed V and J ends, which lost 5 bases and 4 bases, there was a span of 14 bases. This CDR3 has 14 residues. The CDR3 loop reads CASSPLGRSTEAFF. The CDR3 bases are TGTGCCAGCAGTCCTCTAGGCCGGAGCACTGAAGCTTTCTTT.

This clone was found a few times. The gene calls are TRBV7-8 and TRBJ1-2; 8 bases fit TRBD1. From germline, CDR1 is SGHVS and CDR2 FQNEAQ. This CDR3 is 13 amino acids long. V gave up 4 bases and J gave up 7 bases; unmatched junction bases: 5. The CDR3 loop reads CASSSQGAGGYTF. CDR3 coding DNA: TGTGCCAGCAGCTCCCAGGGGGCGGGTGGCTACACCTTC. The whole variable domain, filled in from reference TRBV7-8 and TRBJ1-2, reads GAGVSQSPRYKVAKRGQDVALRCDPISGHVSLFWYQQALGQGPEFLTYFQNEAQLDKSGLPSDRFFAERPEGSVSTLKIQRTQQEDSAVYLCASSSQGAGGYTFGSGTRLTVV.